The clone carrying this T cell receptor (beta chain) was counted between two and nine times. These data come from a study of T cells after yellow fever vaccination. Trimming took off 0 bases at V and 8 bases at J, with 13 bases between the two ends. The CDR3 sequence is 14 residues long. The germline CDR1 and CDR2 sequences are LNHNV and YYDKDF (reference sequence). TCRdb called the 5' RACE reads again in MiXCR, with one record for every CDR3 protein. The table includes roughly 310,000 distinct CDR3 sequences, 8% to 10% detected once. Sequencing used PBMCs, obtained on the day of the first yellow fever vaccination. The clonotype originates from a man in his late teens or twenties who received the YFV17D yellow fever vaccine. V is TRBV15 and J is TRBJ1-1, with a possible D match to TRBD1 (5 bases). The CDR3: CATSRDAGRPEAFF. The CDR3 DNA reads TGTGCCACCAGCAGAGATGCGGGACGGCCCGAAGCTTTCTTT.